This T cell receptor (beta chain) was captured by sequencing in a study of blood T cell repertoires in COVID-19 (dated by TCRdb to between 2020 and 2021). Describing the broader study: Collaborator samples came from the United States, Italy and Spain and covered acute and convalescent phases of COVID-19. The material from the prospective study consisted of cDNA or gDNA derived from T cells, B-cell-depleted T cells, or PBMCs. Subjects who had been exposed to COVID-19, were actively infected with it, or had recovered from it provided the deeply sampled blood TCRbeta repertoires that made up the dataset. The repertoires were made available in a free public database intended to serve as a resource for research on the immune response to SARS-CoV-2. The samples were drawn from the first 160 participants of the ongoing ImmuneRACE study and from under 1,500 subjects provided by 6 global collaborators. A de-identified subject ID, COVID-19 status, age in years and sex were almost always included in the sample metadata. Where available, HLA class I and class II types were obtained from metadata supplied by the sample provider rather than from assay-based typing.

Results and caveats for the whole study, not just this receptor: The amount of clinical and demographic metadata varied by source and participant and was provided uncurated.

TCRbeta CDR3 regions were amplified from genomic DNA by means of the immunoSEQ Assay, a bias-controlled multiplex PCR. Per the authors' processing: The number of nucleated cells in each sample was estimated from the amplification of reference gene primers within the assay. Sequence reads were collapsed and filtered to measure the absolute abundance of every unique TCRbeta CDR3 rearrangement. For each sample, productive Simpson clonality was calculated by taking the square root of Simpson's diversity index across productive rearrangements. The source is immuneACCESS, and TCRdb retained only in-frame sequences with V and J called. Part of the clones is not carried over; for the studies checked, unresolved V genes explain less than half of this, and the remainder is unexplained. The V and J calls and clone size are taken from that table; D and trimming were inferred from the DNA. The sample includes just over 95,000 clones, with roughly 89% observed a single time. The ten largest clonotypes hold 15% of the sample.

Details on this clone: Its antigen is not yet known. Base quality data are lacking; no much larger clone is found one base away.

From cysteine to phenylalanine, the CDR3 is 15 amino acids long. Just CDR3 DNA is preserved here, 45 bases in frame from base 1. The germline V gene gives CDR1 as SGHTA and CDR2 as FQGNSA. Germline trimming amounts to 2 bases on V and 7 bases on J, with 8 as the count of junction bases outside the gene matches. Each collaborating institution followed its own protocols to collect whole blood in K2EDTA tubes. For TCRbeta analysis, collaborators shipped samples as frozen whole blood, isolated PBMCs, or DNA extracted from either of those sample types. The receptor's source is a human donor in a cohort sampled during active COVID-19. The sequenced sample consisted of peripheral blood. The chain uses TRBV7-2 and TRBJ2-7, with 10 central nucleotides matching TRBD2. The DNA sequence is as follows: TGTGCCAGCAGCTTACTGCTAGCGGGGGTGGGAGAGCAGTACTTC. The encoded protein is CASSLLLAGVGEQYF.